The rows below give T cell receptor beta chains drawn from one sample of a study of T-cell memory formation after mild COVID-19. Each CDR3 protein gets one entry after TCRdb re-called the 5' RACE reads with MiXCR. This table holds about 470,000 distinct CDR3 sequences, around a sixth found once. The sequenced sample was PBMCs or a T cell subset sorted from them (not recorded which). Receptor source: an adult woman who had mild COVID-19 (a few samples of this study predate the infection). Cell type and time point are not known. CDR3s include the opening cysteine and the closing phenylalanine or tryptophan. D genes are given only for firm matches. Size tells how often a clone was seen (once, few, many) or the class of an expanded clone, and some rows leave it out.

abundance: many
d_gene: TRBD2
v_gene: TRBV4-2
j_gene: TRBJ2-7
CDR3nt: TGTGCCAGCAGACTATCAGGACTAGCGGCCTACGAGCAGTACTTC
CDR3aa: CASRLSGLAAYEQYF

abundance: .
d_gene: .
v_gene: TRBV18
j_gene: TRBJ2-3
CDR3nt: TGTGCCAGCTCACAAGGGGCAGATACGCAGTATTTT
CDR3aa: CASSQGADTQYF

abundance: few
d_gene: .
v_gene: TRBV7-7
j_gene: TRBJ2-7
CDR3nt: TGTGCTAGCAGCCCCATTGGGGAGTACGAGCAGTACTTC
CDR3aa: CASSPIGEYEQYF

abundance: .
d_gene: .
v_gene: TRBV5-1
j_gene: TRBJ1-4
CDR3nt: TGCGCCAGCAGCTTGGAGGGGGGTCGTGAAAAACTGTTTTTT
CDR3aa: CASSLEGGREKLFF

abundance: few
d_gene: .
v_gene: TRBV7-9
j_gene: TRBJ2-2
CDR3nt: TGTGCCAGCAGCTTATCGGGGTCCCGCGCCGGGGAGCTGTTTTTT
CDR3aa: CASSLSGSRAGELFF

abundance: .
d_gene: .
v_gene: TRBV12-3/TRBV12-4
j_gene: TRBJ1-2
CDR3nt: TGTGCCAGCAGTTTAGGTGTTTATGGCTACACCTTC
CDR3aa: CASSLGVYGYTF

abundance: .
d_gene: TRBD1
v_gene: TRBV5-6
j_gene: TRBJ2-1
CDR3nt: TGTGCCAGCAGCTTCCGAGGGACAGGGGTCCGCCGGGGTACCAATGAGCAGTTCTTC
CDR3aa: CASSFRGTGVRRGTNEQFF

abundance: .
d_gene: .
v_gene: TRBV12-3/TRBV12-4
j_gene: TRBJ2-5
CDR3nt: TGTGCCAGCAGTTCACACAGGGCGGGGACCCAGTACTTC
CDR3aa: CASSSHRAGTQYF

abundance: many
d_gene: .
v_gene: TRBV19
j_gene: TRBJ2-3
CDR3nt: TGTGCCAGTAGTATTAGGGCTAGCCTAGCAGATACGCAGTATTTT
CDR3aa: CASSIRASLADTQYF

abundance: .
d_gene: TRBD1
v_gene: TRBV27
j_gene: TRBJ1-2
CDR3nt: TGTGCCAGCAGTACCCGACAGGGGGGCGTCTATGGCTACACCTTC
CDR3aa: CASSTRQGGVYGYTF

abundance: .
d_gene: .
v_gene: TRBV9
j_gene: TRBJ2-1
CDR3nt: TGTGCCAGCAGCGCCAGACCGACAGACCATGAGCAGTTCTTC
CDR3aa: CASSARPTDHEQFF

abundance: .
d_gene: TRBD1
v_gene: TRBV25-1
j_gene: TRBJ1-5
CDR3nt: TGTGCCAGCAGTGAGGGACAGGGTGGAAATCAGCCCCAGCATTTT
CDR3aa: CASSEGQGGNQPQHF

abundance: few
d_gene: .
v_gene: TRBV20-1
j_gene: TRBJ2-1
CDR3nt: TGCAGTGCGGGTGGGGGAGGTTCCCTTTGGAATGAGCAGTTCTTC
CDR3aa: CSAGGGGSLWNEQFF

abundance: .
d_gene: TRBD2
v_gene: TRBV4-3
j_gene: TRBJ2-1
CDR3nt: TGCGCCAGCAGCCAGACCGAGGCGGGAGGGAACAATGAGCAGTTCTTC
CDR3aa: CASSQTEAGGNNEQFF

abundance: .
d_gene: TRBD1
v_gene: TRBV4-3
j_gene: TRBJ2-2
CDR3nt: TGCGCCAGCAGCCTGGGACAGGGTGGTGGGGAGCTGTTTTTT
CDR3aa: CASSLGQGGGELFF

abundance: .
d_gene: .
v_gene: TRBV6-5
j_gene: TRBJ1-2
CDR3nt: TGTGCCAGCAGTTATTATGGAGGGGATAACTATGGCTACACCTTC
CDR3aa: CASSYYGGDNYGYTF

abundance: .
d_gene: .
v_gene: TRBV7-2
j_gene: TRBJ1-2
CDR3nt: TGTGCCAGCAGCTCCCGGGCCGGACAGTTAAACTATGGCTACACCTTC
CDR3aa: CASSSRAGQLNYGYTF

abundance: few
d_gene: TRBD1
v_gene: TRBV9
j_gene: TRBJ2-7
CDR3nt: TGTGCCAGCAGCTCCGGGACAGGGGGCCAGAGCTCCTACGAGCAGTACTTC
CDR3aa: CASSSGTGGQSSYEQYF

abundance: .
d_gene: .
v_gene: TRBV5-6
j_gene: TRBJ1-5
CDR3nt: TGTGCCAGCAGCTTAGGCAGGGGAGAGCCCCAGCATTTT
CDR3aa: CASSLGRGEPQHF

abundance: .
d_gene: TRBD2
v_gene: TRBV4-3
j_gene: TRBJ2-7
CDR3nt: TGCGCCAGCAGCCAAGACTTAACTAGCGGGAGGAACTTC
CDR3aa: CASSQDLTSGRNF

abundance: many
d_gene: .
v_gene: TRBV12-3/TRBV12-4
j_gene: TRBJ2-5
CDR3nt: TGTGCCAGCAGTTTAATGGGGAAAGAGACCCAGTACTTC
CDR3aa: CASSLMGKETQYF

abundance: many
d_gene: .
v_gene: TRBV12-3/TRBV12-4
j_gene: TRBJ1-2
CDR3nt: TGTGCCAGCAGTTTACAGGGAGTCTATGGCTACACCTTC
CDR3aa: CASSLQGVYGYTF

abundance: many
d_gene: .
v_gene: TRBV29-1
j_gene: TRBJ2-7
CDR3nt: TGCAGCGCACGTGGGACCTCCTACGAGCAGTACTTC
CDR3aa: CSARGTSYEQYF

abundance: once
d_gene: .
v_gene: TRBV10-3
j_gene: TRBJ2-2
CDR3nt: TGTGCCATCAGTGAGCCAGGAAGCGTTGGTACCGGGGAGCTGTTTTTT
CDR3aa: CAISEPGSVGTGELFF

abundance: few
d_gene: TRBD2
v_gene: TRBV29-1
j_gene: TRBJ2-3
CDR3nt: TGCAGCGTTCGACGAAGCGGGACCACAGATACGCAGTATTTT
CDR3aa: CSVRRSGTTDTQYF

abundance: .
d_gene: TRBD2
v_gene: TRBV18
j_gene: TRBJ2-4
CDR3nt: TGTGCCAGCTCACCGACGGTGACTAGCGGGAGAAACATTCAGTACTTC
CDR3aa: CASSPTVTSGRNIQYF

abundance: .
d_gene: .
v_gene: TRBV7-9
j_gene: TRBJ2-3
CDR3nt: TGTGCCAGCAGCTCCAGCCAGTCCACAGATACGCAGTATTTT
CDR3aa: CASSSSQSTDTQYF

abundance: many
d_gene: TRBD2
v_gene: TRBV9
j_gene: TRBJ2-7
CDR3nt: TGTGCCAGCAGCGTAGGCGGGAGGAACTACGAGCAGTACTTC
CDR3aa: CASSVGGRNYEQYF

abundance: .
d_gene: .
v_gene: TRBV5-1
j_gene: TRBJ1-4
CDR3nt: TGCGCCAGCAGTCTCAGGGATGCAACTAATGAAAAACTGTTTTTT
CDR3aa: CASSLRDATNEKLFF

abundance: .
d_gene: .
v_gene: TRBV6-5
j_gene: TRBJ2-1
CDR3nt: TGTGCCAGCAGGAAAACTAGGCAGCCCTACAATGAGCAGTTCTTC
CDR3aa: CASRKTRQPYNEQFF

abundance: .
d_gene: .
v_gene: TRBV7-8
j_gene: TRBJ2-1
CDR3nt: TGCGCCAGCAGCTTAGTAGTTAGTGGTTCCTACAATGAGCAGTTCTTC
CDR3aa: CASSLVVSGSYNEQFF

abundance: few
d_gene: .
v_gene: TRBV4-1
j_gene: TRBJ1-1
CDR3nt: TGCGCCAGCAGCCAACCTACGGGCGCTGAAGCTTTCTTT
CDR3aa: CASSQPTGAEAFF

abundance: .
d_gene: .
v_gene: TRBV29-1
j_gene: TRBJ2-7
CDR3nt: TGCAGCGTTGTGGACACATCCTACGAGCAGTACTTC
CDR3aa: CSVVDTSYEQYF

abundance: few
d_gene: TRBD1
v_gene: TRBV12-3/TRBV12-4
j_gene: TRBJ2-1
CDR3nt: TGTGCCAGCAGTTTCCCGGGACAGCCCTACAATGAGCAGTTCTTC
CDR3aa: CASSFPGQPYNEQFF

abundance: many
d_gene: .
v_gene: TRBV7-3
j_gene: TRBJ1-2
CDR3nt: TGTGCCAGCAGCTTAAGTGGGGCTGGAGGCTACACCTTC
CDR3aa: CASSLSGAGGYTF

abundance: .
d_gene: TRBD2
v_gene: TRBV11-3
j_gene: TRBJ2-3
CDR3nt: TGTGCCAGCAGCTTACGACTAGCGGGGAGCACAGATACGCAGTATTTT
CDR3aa: CASSLRLAGSTDTQYF

abundance: .
d_gene: .
v_gene: TRBV18
j_gene: TRBJ2-7
CDR3nt: TGTGCCAGCTCCTCTGGGGGATTAAATTACTACGAGCAGTACTTC
CDR3aa: CASSSGGLNYYEQYF

abundance: few
d_gene: .
v_gene: TRBV7-9
j_gene: TRBJ2-3
CDR3nt: TGTGCCAGCAGCTCCCCGGCGAAGGGACGTAGGACAGATACGCAGTATTTT
CDR3aa: CASSSPAKGRRTDTQYF

abundance: few
d_gene: TRBD1
v_gene: TRBV6-2/TRBV6-3
j_gene: TRBJ2-1
CDR3nt: TGTGCCAGCACCCCACTCGGGACAGGCACCTACAATGAGCAGTTCTTC
CDR3aa: CASTPLGTGTYNEQFF

abundance: few
d_gene: .
v_gene: TRBV5-5
j_gene: TRBJ2-7
CDR3nt: TGTGCCAGCAGCTTCGGGACAAACTACGAGCAGTACTTC
CDR3aa: CASSFGTNYEQYF

abundance: .
d_gene: .
v_gene: TRBV11-3
j_gene: TRBJ2-1
CDR3nt: TGTGCCAGCAGCTTAGGGGACTCTCACAATGAGCAGTTCTTC
CDR3aa: CASSLGDSHNEQFF

abundance: .
d_gene: TRBD2
v_gene: TRBV10-2
j_gene: TRBJ2-5
CDR3nt: TGCGCCAGCAGTGAACTAGCGGGGGGGCTGGCTGGGGAGACCCAGTACTTC
CDR3aa: CASSELAGGLAGETQYF

abundance: .
d_gene: .
v_gene: TRBV5-1
j_gene: TRBJ2-7
CDR3nt: TGCGCCAGCAGCTGGACAGCAGGGCCCTACGAGCAGTACTTC
CDR3aa: CASSWTAGPYEQYF

abundance: many
d_gene: TRBD2
v_gene: TRBV15
j_gene: TRBJ2-1
CDR3nt: TGTGCCACCAGCAGAGATGCGCCCGGGTCTAGCGGGAGGGGGGATGGTGAGAATGAGCAGTTCTTC
CDR3aa: CATSRDAPGSSGRGDGENEQFF

abundance: many
d_gene: .
v_gene: TRBV6-5
j_gene: TRBJ2-5
CDR3nt: TGTGCCAGCAGGAACGGAGAGACCCAGTACTTC
CDR3aa: CASRNGETQYF

abundance: few
d_gene: .
v_gene: TRBV7-9
j_gene: TRBJ1-1
CDR3nt: TGTGCCAGCAGGCTTCCTGAAGCGGCGGGGGCGAACACTGAAGCTTTCTTT
CDR3aa: CASRLPEAAGANTEAFF

abundance: .
d_gene: TRBD1
v_gene: TRBV18
j_gene: TRBJ1-1
CDR3nt: TGTGCCAGCTCACAACAGACAGGGCACACTGAAGCTTTCTTT
CDR3aa: CASSQQTGHTEAFF

abundance: .
d_gene: .
v_gene: TRBV6-5
j_gene: TRBJ2-7
CDR3nt: TGTGCCAGCAGTAGGACAGCCTTCTACGAGCAGTACTTC
CDR3aa: CASSRTAFYEQYF

abundance: .
d_gene: .
v_gene: TRBV30
j_gene: TRBJ2-7
CDR3nt: TGTGCCTGGAGTGGGGGGCACTTGGGGCAGTACTTC
CDR3aa: CAWSGGHLGQYF

abundance: few
d_gene: .
v_gene: TRBV5-1
j_gene: TRBJ1-2
CDR3nt: TGCGCCAGCAGCTTGGAGGTAGCGGGGCGCGACTATGGCTACACCTTC
CDR3aa: CASSLEVAGRDYGYTF

abundance: .
d_gene: TRBD2
v_gene: TRBV6-6
j_gene: TRBJ2-3
CDR3nt: TGTGCCAGCAGTGCCCTACCGGGGGGGAGCGGGAGAACAGATACGCAGTATTTT
CDR3aa: CASSALPGGSGRTDTQYF

abundance: many
d_gene: TRBD1
v_gene: TRBV19
j_gene: TRBJ1-1
CDR3nt: TGTGCCAGTAGTCCAAGACAGGGGGCGGTCACTGAAGCTTTCTTT
CDR3aa: CASSPRQGAVTEAFF

abundance: few
d_gene: .
v_gene: TRBV13
j_gene: TRBJ2-7
CDR3nt: TGTGCCAGCAGCCTCCGGGGGTACTACGAGCAGTACTTC
CDR3aa: CASSLRGYYEQYF